This TCR beta chain was found in a study of blood T cell repertoires in COVID-19. For the study at large: The United States, Italy and Spain provided the acute and convalescent COVID-19 samples. T cells, B-cell-depleted T cells, or PBMCs provided the cDNA or gDNA that served as material.

Original processing methods: Reference gene primer amplification gave estimated nucleated cell counts. Sequenced by immunoSEQ multiplex PCR; TCRdb stores in-frame clones only, minus some. That table is the source of V, J and clone size, and D and trimming were worked out from the DNA. Found here are fewer than 45,000 clones, 70% to 90% of them singletons; the top ten hold 13% to 15%. The sequence was obtained from a human donor in a cohort sampled during active COVID-19. Sequences were obtained from peripheral blood.

CDR3 sequence reads: CASRGSGGGALNEQFF. As DNA, the CDR3 is TGTGCCAGCCGGGGGTCAGGCGGGGGGGCCCTAAATGAGCAGTTCTTC. The V and J genes are TRBV2 and TRBJ2-1; 9 nucleotides align to TRBD2. Germline-derived CDR1 and CDR2 are SNHLY and FYNNEI. CDR3 length: 16 residues. The V segment lost 8 bases and the J segment 7 bases; nucleotides outside the gene matches: 15.